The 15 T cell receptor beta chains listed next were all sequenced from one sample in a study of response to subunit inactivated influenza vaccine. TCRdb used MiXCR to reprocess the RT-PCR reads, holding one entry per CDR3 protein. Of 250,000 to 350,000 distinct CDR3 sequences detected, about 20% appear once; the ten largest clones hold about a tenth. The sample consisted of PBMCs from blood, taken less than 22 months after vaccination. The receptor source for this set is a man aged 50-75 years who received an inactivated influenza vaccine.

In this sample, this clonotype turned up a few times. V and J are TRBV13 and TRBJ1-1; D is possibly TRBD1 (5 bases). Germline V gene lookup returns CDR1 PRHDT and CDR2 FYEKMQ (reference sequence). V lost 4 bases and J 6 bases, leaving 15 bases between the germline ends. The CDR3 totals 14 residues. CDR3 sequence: CASSSYTTGAEAFF. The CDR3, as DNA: TGTGCCAGCAGCTCTTATACAACAGGAGCTGAAGCTTTCTTT. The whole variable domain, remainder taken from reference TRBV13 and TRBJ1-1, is AAGVIQSPRHLIKEKRETATLKCYPIPRHDTVYWYQQGPGQDPQFLISFYEKMQSDKGSIPDRFSAQQFSDYHSELNMSSLELGDSALYFCASSSYTTGAEAFFGQGTRLTVV.

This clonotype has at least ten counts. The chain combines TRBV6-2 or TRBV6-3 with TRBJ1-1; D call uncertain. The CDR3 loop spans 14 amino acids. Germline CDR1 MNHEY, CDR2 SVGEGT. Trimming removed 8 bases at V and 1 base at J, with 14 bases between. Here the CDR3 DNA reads TGTGCCAGCCGTGGCGCGTGGGCGAACACTGAAGCTTTCTTT. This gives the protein CASRGAWANTEAFF.

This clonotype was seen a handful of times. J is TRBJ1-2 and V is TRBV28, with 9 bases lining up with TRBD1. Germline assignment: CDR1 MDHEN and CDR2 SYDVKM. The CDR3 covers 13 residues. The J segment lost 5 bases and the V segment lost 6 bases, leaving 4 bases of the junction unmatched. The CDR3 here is CASRPGQGYGYTF. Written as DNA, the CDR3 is TGTGCCAGCAGACCGGGACAGGGTTATGGCTACACCTTC.

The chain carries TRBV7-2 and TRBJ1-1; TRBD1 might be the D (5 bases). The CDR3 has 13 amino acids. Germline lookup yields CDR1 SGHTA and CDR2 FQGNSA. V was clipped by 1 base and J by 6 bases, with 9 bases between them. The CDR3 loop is CASSLGPRAEAFF. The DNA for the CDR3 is TGTGCCAGCAGCTTAGGTCCCAGGGCTGAAGCTTTCTTT.

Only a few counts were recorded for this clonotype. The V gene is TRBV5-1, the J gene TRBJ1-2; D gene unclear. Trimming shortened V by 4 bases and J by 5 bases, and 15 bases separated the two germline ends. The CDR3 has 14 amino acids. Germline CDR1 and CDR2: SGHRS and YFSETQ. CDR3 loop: CASSIGPSAYGYTF. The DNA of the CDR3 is TGCGCCAGCAGCATCGGACCCAGCGCGTATGGCTACACCTTC.

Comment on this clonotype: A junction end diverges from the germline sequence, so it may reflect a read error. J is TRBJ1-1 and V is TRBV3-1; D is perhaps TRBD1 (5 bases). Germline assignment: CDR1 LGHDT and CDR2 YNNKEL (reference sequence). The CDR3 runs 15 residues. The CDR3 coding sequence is TGTGCCAGCTGCCAAGAGGCGGGGGGGAACACTGAAGCTTTCTTT. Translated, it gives CASCQEAGGNTEAFF.

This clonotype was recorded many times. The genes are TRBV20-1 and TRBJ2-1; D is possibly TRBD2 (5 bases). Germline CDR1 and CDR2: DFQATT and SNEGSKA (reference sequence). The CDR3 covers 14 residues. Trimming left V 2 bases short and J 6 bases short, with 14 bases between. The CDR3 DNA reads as TGCAGTGCTAGACCAGCGGTGAGGGTCAATGAGCAGTTCTTC. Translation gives CSARPAVRVNEQFF.

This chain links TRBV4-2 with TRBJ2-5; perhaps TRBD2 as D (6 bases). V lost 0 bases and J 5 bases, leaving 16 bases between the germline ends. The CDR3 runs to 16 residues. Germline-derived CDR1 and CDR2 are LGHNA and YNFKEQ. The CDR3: CASSQDLASPWETQYF. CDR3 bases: TGTGCCAGCAGCCAAGATCTAGCGTCCCCCTGGGAGACCCAGTACTTC.

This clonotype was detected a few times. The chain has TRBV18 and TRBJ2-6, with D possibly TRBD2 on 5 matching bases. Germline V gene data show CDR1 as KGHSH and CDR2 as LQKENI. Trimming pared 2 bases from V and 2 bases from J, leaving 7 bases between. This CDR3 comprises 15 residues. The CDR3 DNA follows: TGTGCCAGCTCACCAGGAGGACCTGGGGCCAACGTCCTGACTTTC. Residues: CASSPGGPGANVLTF.

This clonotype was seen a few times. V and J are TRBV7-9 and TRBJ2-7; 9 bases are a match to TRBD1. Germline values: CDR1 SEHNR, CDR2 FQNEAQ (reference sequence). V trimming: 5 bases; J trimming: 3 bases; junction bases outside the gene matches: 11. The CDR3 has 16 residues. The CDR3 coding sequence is TGTGCCAGCAGCCCCACGCCCCCGGGACAGGGCTACGAGCAGTACTTC. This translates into CASSPTPPGQGYEQYF.

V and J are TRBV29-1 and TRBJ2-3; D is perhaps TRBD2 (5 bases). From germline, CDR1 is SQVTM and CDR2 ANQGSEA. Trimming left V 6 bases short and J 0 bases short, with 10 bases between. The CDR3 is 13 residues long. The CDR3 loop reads CSVDSASTDTQYF. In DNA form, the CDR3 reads TGCAGCGTGGATAGCGCCAGCACAGATACGCAGTATTTT.

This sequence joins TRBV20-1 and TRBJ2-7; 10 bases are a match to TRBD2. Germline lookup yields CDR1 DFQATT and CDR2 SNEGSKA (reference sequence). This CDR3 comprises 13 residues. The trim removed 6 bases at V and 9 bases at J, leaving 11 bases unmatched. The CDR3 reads CSARLAGGSGQYF. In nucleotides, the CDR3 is TGCAGTGCCCGATTAGCGGGGGGTTCAGGGCAGTACTTC.

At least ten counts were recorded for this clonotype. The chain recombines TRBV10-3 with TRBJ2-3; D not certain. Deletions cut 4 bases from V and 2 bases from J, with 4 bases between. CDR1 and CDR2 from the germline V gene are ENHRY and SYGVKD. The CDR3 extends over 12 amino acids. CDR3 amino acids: CAISGNTDTQYF. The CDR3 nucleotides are TGTGCCATCAGTGGGAACACAGATACGCAGTATTTT.

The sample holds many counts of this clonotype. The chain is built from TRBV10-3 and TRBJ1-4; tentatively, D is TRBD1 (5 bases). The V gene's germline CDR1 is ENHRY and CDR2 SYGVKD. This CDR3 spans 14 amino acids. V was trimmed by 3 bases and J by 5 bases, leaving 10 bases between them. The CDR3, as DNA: TGTGCCATCAGTGACGGGGCCGGGAATGAAAAACTGTTTTTT. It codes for CAISDGAGNEKLFF.

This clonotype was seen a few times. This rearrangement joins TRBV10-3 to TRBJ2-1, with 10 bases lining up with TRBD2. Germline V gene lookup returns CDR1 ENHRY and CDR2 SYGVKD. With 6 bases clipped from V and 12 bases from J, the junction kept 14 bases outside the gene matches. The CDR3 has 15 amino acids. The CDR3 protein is CAISAGDLAGVRQFF. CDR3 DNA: TGTGCCATCAGCGCAGGGGACCTAGCGGGAGTACGGCAGTTCTTC.